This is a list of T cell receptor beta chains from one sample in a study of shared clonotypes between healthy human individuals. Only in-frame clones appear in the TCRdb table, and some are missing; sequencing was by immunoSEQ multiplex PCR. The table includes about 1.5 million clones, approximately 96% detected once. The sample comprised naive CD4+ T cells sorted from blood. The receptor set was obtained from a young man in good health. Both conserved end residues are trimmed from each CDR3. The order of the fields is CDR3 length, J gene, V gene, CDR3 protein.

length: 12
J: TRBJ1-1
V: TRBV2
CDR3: ASSAGQLNTEAF

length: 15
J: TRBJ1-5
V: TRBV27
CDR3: ASSSLGAGSLGQPQH

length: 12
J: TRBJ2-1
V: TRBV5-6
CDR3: ASSWGQRYNEQF

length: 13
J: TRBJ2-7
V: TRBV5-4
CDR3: ASSLGGIVRGEQY

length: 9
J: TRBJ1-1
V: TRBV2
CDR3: ASSVTTEAF

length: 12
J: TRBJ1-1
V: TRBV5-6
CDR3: ASSLLAGITEAF

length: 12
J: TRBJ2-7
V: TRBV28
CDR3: ASSNWTGDYEQY

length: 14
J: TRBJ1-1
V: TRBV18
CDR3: ASSPGRAAGNTEAF

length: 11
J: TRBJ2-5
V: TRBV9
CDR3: ASGGTDQETQY

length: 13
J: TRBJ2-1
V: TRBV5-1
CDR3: ASSFGLANHNEQF

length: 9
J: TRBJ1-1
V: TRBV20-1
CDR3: SATLDTEAF

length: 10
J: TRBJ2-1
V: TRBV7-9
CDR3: ASSPHLDEQF

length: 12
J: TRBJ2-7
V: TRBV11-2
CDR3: ASSFREGRYEQY

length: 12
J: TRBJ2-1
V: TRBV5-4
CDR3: ASSLDSSYNEQF

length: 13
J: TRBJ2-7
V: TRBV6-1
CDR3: ASSETTESLYEQY

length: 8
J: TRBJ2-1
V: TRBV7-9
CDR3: ASSFGGGV

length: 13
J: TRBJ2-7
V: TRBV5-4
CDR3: ASSLAGGPRDEQY

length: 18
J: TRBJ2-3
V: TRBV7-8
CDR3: ASSLVWGGGRAGTTDTQY

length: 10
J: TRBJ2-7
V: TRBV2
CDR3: ATGTGPYEQY

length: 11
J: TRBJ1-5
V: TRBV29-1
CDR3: SVAGGTNQPQH

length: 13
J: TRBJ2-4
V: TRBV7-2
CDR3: ASSLVGVAKNIQY

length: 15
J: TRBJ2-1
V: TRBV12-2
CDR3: ASRLPPGRDLYNEQF

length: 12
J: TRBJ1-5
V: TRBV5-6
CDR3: ASSFRRVNQPQH

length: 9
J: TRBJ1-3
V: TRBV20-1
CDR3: SGTSGNTIY

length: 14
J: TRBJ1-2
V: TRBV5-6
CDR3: ASSSLARKGPGGYT

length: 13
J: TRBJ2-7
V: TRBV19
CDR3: ASRVGQGLSTEQY

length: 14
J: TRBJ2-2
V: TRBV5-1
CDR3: ASTDRTGGSDGELF

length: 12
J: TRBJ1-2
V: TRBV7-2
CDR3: ASSLVQGVYGYT

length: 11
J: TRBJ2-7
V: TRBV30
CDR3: AGNGDPSYEQY

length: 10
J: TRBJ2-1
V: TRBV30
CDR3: AWRTSTHEQF

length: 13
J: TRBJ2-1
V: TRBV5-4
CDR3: ASSLGSGRVNEQF

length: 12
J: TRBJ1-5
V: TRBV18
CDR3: ASSPPGGNQPQH

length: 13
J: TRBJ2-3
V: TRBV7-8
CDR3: ASTEREGYTDTQY

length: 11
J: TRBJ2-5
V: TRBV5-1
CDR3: ASSIDREETQY

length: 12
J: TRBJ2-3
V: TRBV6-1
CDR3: ASSEQVLTDTQY

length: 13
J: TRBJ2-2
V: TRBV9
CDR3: ASSEGTANTGELF

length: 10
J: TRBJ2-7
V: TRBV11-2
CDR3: ASSRPGYEQY

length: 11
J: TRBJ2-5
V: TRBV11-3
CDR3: ASSLEVQETQY

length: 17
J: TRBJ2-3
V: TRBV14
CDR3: ASSQDYAGTSGRFDTQY

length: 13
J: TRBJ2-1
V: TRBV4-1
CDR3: ASSTQGAQNNEQF